This is a list of T cell receptor beta chains from one sample in a study of T cell changes during pregnancy in multiple sclerosis. The assay was immunoSEQ multiplex PCR, and TCRdb's table has in-frame clones only and misses some. The sample has roughly 55,000 clones, approximately 92% seen once. The specimen was CD4+ T cells from peripheral blood mononuclear cells, collected after pregnancy. All receptors come from a female donor in good health, enrolled as a control in a pregnancy study. Both conserved end residues are part of each CDR3. A D gene is named only where the DNA matches it firmly. Some rows mark clone size as missing; the rest say once, few, many or name a class of expanded clone.

cdr3_aa | cdr3_nt | j_call | d_call | v_call | clone_size
CASSSTGSYGYTF | TGTGCCAGCAGCTCCACAGGGTCCTATGGCTACACCTTC | TRBJ1-2 | NA | TRBV7-9 | NA
CASSPRSGANYGYTF | TGTGCCAGCAGTCCCCGGTCGGGGGCTAACTATGGCTACACCTTC | TRBJ1-2 | NA | TRBV27 | NA
CASSGTGIGLFF | TGTGCCAGCAGCGGGACAGGGATCGGACTGTTTTTT | TRBJ1-4 | TRBD1 | TRBV6-5 | once
CASSLLFDRTGYTF | TGTGCCAGCAGCTTATTATTCGACAGGACTGGCTACACCTTC | TRBJ1-2 | NA | TRBV7-2 | once
CASSPTPGGEKLFF | TGTGCCAGCAGTCCGACCCCGGGAGGAGAAAAACTGTTTTTT | TRBJ1-4 | NA | TRBV6-4 | once
CAIIIPLHF | TGTGCCATCATAATCCCCCTCCACTTT | TRBJ1-6 | NA | TRBV10-3 | few
CASSFRQDGKAFF | TGTGCCAGCAGCTTCCGACAGGATGGTAAAGCTTTCTTT | TRBJ1-1 | NA | TRBV6-5 | NA
CASSRGLAGAPSTDTQYF | TGCGCCAGCAGCCGAGGACTAGCGGGGGCACCCAGCACAGATACGCAGTATTTT | TRBJ2-3 | TRBD2 | TRBV4-3 | NA
CASSSRGDTDTQYF | TGTGCCAGCAGCTCCCGCGGTGACACAGATACGCAGTATTTT | TRBJ2-3 | NA | TRBV28 | NA
CASSPRQGNTEAFF | TGTGCCAGCAGCCCCCGACAGGGTAACACTGAAGCTTTCTTT | TRBJ1-1 | TRBD1 | TRBV9 | NA
CASSQAGTGVNGYTF | TGCGCCAGCAGCCAAGCCGGGACAGGGGTAAATGGCTACACCTTC | TRBJ1-2 | TRBD1 | TRBV4-3 | NA
CASTDRRGSDEQFF | TGTGCCAGCACCGACAGGAGAGGATCTGATGAGCAGTTCTTC | TRBJ2-1 | NA | TRBV7-3 | few
CATWYRGGNTGELFF | TGTGCCACCTGGTACCGGGGGGGGAACACCGGGGAGCTGTTTTTT | TRBJ2-2 | TRBD2 | TRBV19 | NA
CASSLGSRRGQETQYF | TGTGCCAGCAGCTTAGGGTCTCGGAGGGGCCAAGAGACCCAGTACTTC | TRBJ2-5 | NA | TRBV7-2 | NA
CATSRGGWPDRDGYTF | TGTGCCACCAGCAGAGGAGGGTGGCCGGACAGGGATGGCTACACCTTC | TRBJ1-2 | TRBD1 | TRBV15 | NA
CASSYDRVGNTIYF | TGTGCCAGCAGTTACGACAGGGTTGGAAACACCATATATTTT | TRBJ1-3 | TRBD1 | TRBV6-5 | NA
CSVGGTGNQPQHF | TGCAGCGTTGGTGGGACAGGGAATCAGCCCCAGCATTTT | TRBJ1-5 | TRBD1 | TRBV29-1 | NA
CASSLFRDRGSSYNSPLHF | TGTGCCAGCAGTTTATTCCGGGACAGGGGAAGCTCCTATAATTCACCCCTCCACTTT | TRBJ1-6 | TRBD1 | TRBV27 | NA
CASSKGTGDHSNQPQHF | TGTGCCAGCAGCAAGGGGACAGGGGACCATAGCAATCAGCCCCAGCATTTT | TRBJ1-5 | TRBD1 | TRBV5-6 | NA
CASSFQTGELFF | TGTGCCAGCAGCTTTCAAACCGGGGAGCTGTTTTTT | TRBJ2-2 | NA | TRBV11-1 | once
CASSYSGQGYEQYF | TGTGCCAGCAGTTACTCGGGGCAGGGCTACGAGCAGTACTTC | TRBJ2-7 | NA | TRBV6-5 | NA